In its sample, the clone carrying this T cell receptor beta chain was seen many times. This record belongs to a study of T-cell reconstitution after alpha-beta-depleted transplantation in children. Preparation of the TCRbeta library used unique molecular identifiers. Using its own MiXCR run on the PCR reads, TCRdb lists one record per CDR3 protein. The profile shows about 640,000 distinct CDR3 sequences, 16% of them singletons. The CDR3 contains 16 residues. CDR1 and CDR2 from the germline V gene are SGHVS and FNYEAQ. V lost 1 base and J lost 3, with 14 bases in between. This clonotype originated in a human donor who donated a stem cell graft to a child with acute myeloid leukemia. The sequences come from PBMCs from the stem cell graft donor, collected from the stem cell graft. The rearrangement joins TRBV7-6 to TRBJ2-3, with a tentative D call TRBD2 (6 bases). The CDR3 protein is CASSLGGGVSTDTQYF. The CDR3 bases are TGTGCCAGCAGCTTAGGGGGCGGGGTCTCAACAGATACGCAGTATTTT.